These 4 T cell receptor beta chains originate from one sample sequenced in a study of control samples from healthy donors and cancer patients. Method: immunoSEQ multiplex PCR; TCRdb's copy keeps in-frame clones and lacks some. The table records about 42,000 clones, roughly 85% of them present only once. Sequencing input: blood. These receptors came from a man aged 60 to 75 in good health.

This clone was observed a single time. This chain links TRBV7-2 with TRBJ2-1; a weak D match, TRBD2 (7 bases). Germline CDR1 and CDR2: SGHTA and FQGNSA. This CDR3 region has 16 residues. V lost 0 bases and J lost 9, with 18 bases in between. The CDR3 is CASSLARREQGGEQFF. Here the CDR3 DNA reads TGTGCCAGCAGCTTAGCGCGGCGGGAGCAAGGGGGTGAGCAGTTCTTC. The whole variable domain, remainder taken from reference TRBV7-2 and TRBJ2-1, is GAGVSQSPSNKVTEKGKDVELRCDPISGHTALYWYRQSLGQGLEFLIYFQGNSAPDKSGLPSDRFSAERTGGSVSTLTIQRTQQEDSAVYLCASSLARREQGGEQFFGPGTRLTVL.

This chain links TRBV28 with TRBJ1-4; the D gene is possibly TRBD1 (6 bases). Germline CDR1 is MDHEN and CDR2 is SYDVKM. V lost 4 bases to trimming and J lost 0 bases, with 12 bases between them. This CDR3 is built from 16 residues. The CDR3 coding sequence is TGTGCCAGCAGTTCCCCCAGGGGCGCAACTAATGAAAAACTGTTTTTT. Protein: CASSSPRGATNEKLFF.

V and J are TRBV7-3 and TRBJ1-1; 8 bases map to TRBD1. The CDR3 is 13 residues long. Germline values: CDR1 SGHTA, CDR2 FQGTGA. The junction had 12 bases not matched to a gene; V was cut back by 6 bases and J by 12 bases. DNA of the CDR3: TGTGCCAGCAGTACTACGCCAGGGGGCGAAACTTTCTTT. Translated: CASSTTPGGETFF.

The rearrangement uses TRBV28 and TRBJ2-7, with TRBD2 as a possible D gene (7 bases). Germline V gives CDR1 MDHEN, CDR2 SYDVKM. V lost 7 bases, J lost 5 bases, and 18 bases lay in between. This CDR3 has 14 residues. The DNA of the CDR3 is TGTGCCAGCAACTCGGCGGGGGCGCGGCACGAGCAGTACTTC. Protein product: CASNSAGARHEQYF.